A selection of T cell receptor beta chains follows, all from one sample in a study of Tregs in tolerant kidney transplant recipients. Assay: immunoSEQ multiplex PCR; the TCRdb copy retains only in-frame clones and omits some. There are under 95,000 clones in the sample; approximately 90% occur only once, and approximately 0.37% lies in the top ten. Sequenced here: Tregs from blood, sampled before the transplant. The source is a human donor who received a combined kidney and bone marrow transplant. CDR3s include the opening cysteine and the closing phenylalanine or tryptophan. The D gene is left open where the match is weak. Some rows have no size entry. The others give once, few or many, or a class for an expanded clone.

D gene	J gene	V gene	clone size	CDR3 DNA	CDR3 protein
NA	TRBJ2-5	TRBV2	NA	TGTGCCAGCAGTATCCCTGGACGGGGCCAAGAGACCCAGTACTTC	CASSIPGRGQETQYF
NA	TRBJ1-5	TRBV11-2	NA	TGTGCCAGCAGCCCCGGGACATCGGGTCAGCCCCAGCATTTT	CASSPGTSGQPQHF
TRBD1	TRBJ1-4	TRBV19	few	TGTGCCAGTAGTGGGACACAGGGGGCGTTTGAAAAACTGTTTTTT	CASSGTQGAFEKLFF
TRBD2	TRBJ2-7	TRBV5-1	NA	TGCGCCAGCAGCTTGGCTAGCGGGGGGGGCCACGAGCAGTACTTC	CASSLASGGGHEQYF
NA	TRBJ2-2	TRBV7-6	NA	TGTGCCAGCAGCTTAGGTCCAGGGGGGACCGGGGAGCTGTTTTTT	CASSLGPGGTGELFF
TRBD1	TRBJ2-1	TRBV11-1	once	TGTGCCAGTAGGGACAGGGGGCCTTATGAGCAGTTCTTC	CASRDRGPYEQFF
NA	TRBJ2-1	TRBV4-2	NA	TGTGCCAGCAGCCAAGGGGCTAGCAACCCCTACAATGAGCAGTTCTTC	CASSQGASNPYNEQFF
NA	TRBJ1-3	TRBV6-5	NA	TGTGCCAGCAGTATCCGCTCATCTGGAAACACCATATATTTT	CASSIRSSGNTIYF
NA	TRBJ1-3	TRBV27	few	TGTGCCAGCAGTCCCCGCGGATTTGGAAACACCATATATTTT	CASSPRGFGNTIYF
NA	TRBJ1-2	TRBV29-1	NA	TGCAGCGTTTCCGCTAATTCCTATGGCTACACCTTC	CSVSANSYGYTF
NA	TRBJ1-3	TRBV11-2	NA	TGTGCCAGCAGCCCACTGGGGCGATCTGGAAACACCATATATTTT	CASSPLGRSGNTIYF
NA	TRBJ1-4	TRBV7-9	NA	TGTGCCAGCAGCTTAGGGCGGTTTGCAACTAATGAAAAACTGTTTTTT	CASSLGRFATNEKLFF
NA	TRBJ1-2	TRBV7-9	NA	TGTGCCAGCAGCCTAGGACCATATGGCTACACCTTC	CASSLGPYGYTF
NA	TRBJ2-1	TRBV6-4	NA	TGTGCCAGCAGTGAAGACCCACGGACTGCCAGTGGAGAGCAGTTCTTC	CASSEDPRTASGEQFF
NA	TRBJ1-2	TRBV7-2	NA	TGTGCCAGCAGCCGTCGGGACCGAGACTATGGCTACACCTTC	CASSRRDRDYGYTF
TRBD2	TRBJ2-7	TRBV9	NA	TGTGCCAGCAGCGCCGGGACTAGGCCTTACGAGCAGTACTTC	CASSAGTRPYEQYF
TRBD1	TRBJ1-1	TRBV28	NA	TGTGCCAGCAGTTCCCCAAGTCCGGGACAGGGGTCCAACACTGAAGCTTTCTTT	CASSSPSPGQGSNTEAFF
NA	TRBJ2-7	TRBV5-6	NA	TGTGCCAGCAGCTTGGCCGGGAGCCACGAGCAGTACTTC	CASSLAGSHEQYF
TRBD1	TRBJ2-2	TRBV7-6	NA	TGTGCCAGCAGCTTTTCCCCGGGACAGGGGGGAACCGGGGAGCTGTTTTTT	CASSFSPGQGGTGELFF
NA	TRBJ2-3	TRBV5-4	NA	TGTGCCAGCAGCTTGGAAACGGTCGCGGGTACGCAGTATTTT	CASSLETVAGTQYF
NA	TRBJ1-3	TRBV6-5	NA	TGTGCCAGCAGTTACTCGGGGAGTGACTCTGGAAACACCATATATTTT	CASSYSGSDSGNTIYF
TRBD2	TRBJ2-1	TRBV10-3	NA	TGTGCCATCAGTAAAACACAGACTAGCGGATCTTTCAATGAGCAGTTCTTC	CAISKTQTSGSFNEQFF
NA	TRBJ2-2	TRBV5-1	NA	TGCGCCAGCAGCTTGGGGGGCCACACCGGGGAGCTGTTTTTT	CASSLGGHTGELFF
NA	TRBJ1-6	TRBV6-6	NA	TGTGCCAGCAGTGACCTGGGACTTAGTAATTCACCCCTCCACTTT	CASSDLGLSNSPLHF
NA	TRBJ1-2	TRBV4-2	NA	TGTGCCAGCGACCTCGGGGGAGCAGGGTTAGGCTACACCTTC	CASDLGGAGLGYTF
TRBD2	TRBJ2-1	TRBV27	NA	TGTGCCAGCAGTTTTACTAGCGGGAGTCCGTACAATGAGCAGTTCTTC	CASSFTSGSPYNEQFF
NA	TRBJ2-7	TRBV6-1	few	TGTGCCAGCAGCCTAGACTACGAGCAGTACTTC	CASSLDYEQYF
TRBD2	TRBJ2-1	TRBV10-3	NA	TGTGCCACCAGAGGGGCTAGCGGGAGGGCTAGTCAGTTGTTTGAGCAGTTCTTC	CATRGASGRASQLFEQFF
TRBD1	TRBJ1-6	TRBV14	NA	TGTGCCAGCAGCCTCAGGACAGGGATGGATTCACCCCTCCACTTT	CASSLRTGMDSPLHF
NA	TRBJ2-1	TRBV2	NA	TGTGCCAGCAGTGAAGCGCTAGTAAATGAGCAGTTCTTC	CASSEALVNEQFF
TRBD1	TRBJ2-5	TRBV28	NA	TGTGCCAGCAGTGGGACAGGGAGGATGGGGGAGACCCAGTACTTC	CASSGTGRMGETQYF
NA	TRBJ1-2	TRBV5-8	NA	TGTGCCAGCAGCTTCCCGGGAATCAGCGGCGGCTACACCTTC	CASSFPGISGGYTF
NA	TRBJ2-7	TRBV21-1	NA	TGTGCCAGCAGCACTTCACCATTTCCCCGGACTAGCGGGAGATGTGGGGGGGAGTACTTC	CASSTSPFPRTSGRCGGEYF
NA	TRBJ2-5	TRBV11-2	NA	TGTGCCAGCAGCTTACGGGGGTCAGGGTCTGGGACCCAGTACTTC	CASSLRGSGSGTQYF
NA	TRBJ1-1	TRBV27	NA	TGTGCCAGCAGTCTCGCGACAACTAAGAACACTGAAGCTTTCTTT	CASSLATTKNTEAFF
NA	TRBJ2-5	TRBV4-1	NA	TGCGCCAGCAGCCCAGACTCTTACGGCGAGACCCAGTACTTC	CASSPDSYGETQYF
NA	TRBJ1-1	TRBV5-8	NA	TGTGCCAGCAGCTTGGCCCAAAACGCTCGGTGGACTGAAGCTTTCTTT	CASSLAQNARWTEAFF
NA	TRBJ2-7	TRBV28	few	TGTGCCAGCAGTTTCTCGGGGAAGGTGCCTTACGAGCAGTACTTC	CASSFSGKVPYEQYF
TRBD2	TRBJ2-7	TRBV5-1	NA	TGCGCCAGCAGCCCCTCCGCGGGGGGGTACTCCTACGAGCAGTACTTC	CASSPSAGGYSYEQYF
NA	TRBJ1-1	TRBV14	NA	TGTGCCAGCAGCCAAGATTGGAGAAGGAGAACTGAAGCTTTCTTT	CASSQDWRRRTEAFF
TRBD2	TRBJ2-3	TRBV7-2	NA	TGTGCCAGCAGCTTAGCGGGAGGGCGGGGAGATACGCAGTATTTT	CASSLAGGRGDTQYF
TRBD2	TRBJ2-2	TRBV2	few	TGTGCCAGCAGTGTAGCGGGAGTCTCCACCGGGGAGCTGTTTTTT	CASSVAGVSTGELFF
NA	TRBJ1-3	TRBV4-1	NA	TGCGCCAGCAGCCAATGGCCTAATGAAGCGGGGGCTGGAAACACCATATATTTT	CASSQWPNEAGAGNTIYF
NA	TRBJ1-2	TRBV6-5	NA	TGTGCCAGCAGAACGACAATCGACTATGGCTACACCTTC	CASRTTIDYGYTF
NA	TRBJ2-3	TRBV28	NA	TGTGCCAGCTCCCCCACCCGCAAAGGGGGATACACAGATACGCAGTATTTT	CASSPTRKGGYTDTQYF
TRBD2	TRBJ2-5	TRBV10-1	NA	TGCGCCAGCAGTGAGTCGGTAGCGGGAGGGAGAGAGACCCAGTACTTC	CASSESVAGGRETQYF
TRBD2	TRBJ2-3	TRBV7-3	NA	TGTGCCAGCAGCTCGGTGGGGAGGGCCACAGATACGCAGTATTTT	CASSSVGRATDTQYF
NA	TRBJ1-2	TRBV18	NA	TGTGCCAGCTCACCATTCGACGGGGGAAACTATGGCTACACCTTC	CASSPFDGGNYGYTF
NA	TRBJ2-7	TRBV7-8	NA	TGTGCCAGCAGCTTAGACGACAGGTCGAAGTACTTC	CASSLDDRSKYF
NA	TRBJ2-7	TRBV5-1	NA	TGCGCCAGCAGCCCCAAGACTAGTCTGGGGACCTACGAGCAGTACTTC	CASSPKTSLGTYEQYF
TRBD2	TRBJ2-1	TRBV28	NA	TGTGCCAGCAGTTTAATCCCCGGGACTAGCTACGATGAGCAGTTCTTC	CASSLIPGTSYDEQFF
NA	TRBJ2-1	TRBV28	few	TGTGCCAGCAGTTTTAGCCGGGCTGAGCAGTTCTTC	CASSFSRAEQFF
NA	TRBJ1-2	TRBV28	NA	TGTGCCAGCAGTTACAGTAATAACTATGGCTACACCTTC	CASSYSNNYGYTF
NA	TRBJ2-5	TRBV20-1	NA	TGCAGTGCTCCGGGCCAAGAGACCCAGTACTTC	CSAPGQETQYF
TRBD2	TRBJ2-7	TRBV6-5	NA	TGTGCCAGCAGTTACTCGTTAGCGGGGGGTCACGAGCAGTACTTC	CASSYSLAGGHEQYF
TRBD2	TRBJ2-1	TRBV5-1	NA	TGCGCCAGCAGCCCCCCCGGGACTAGCGGGATTGAGCAGTTCTTC	CASSPPGTSGIEQFF
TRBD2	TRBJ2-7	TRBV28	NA	TGTGCCAGCGGGAGCGGGGACTACGAGCAGTACTTC	CASGSGDYEQYF
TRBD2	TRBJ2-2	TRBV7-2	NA	TGTGCCAGCAGCGCCCGGACTAGCGGGGAGACCGGGGAGCTGTTTTTT	CASSARTSGETGELFF